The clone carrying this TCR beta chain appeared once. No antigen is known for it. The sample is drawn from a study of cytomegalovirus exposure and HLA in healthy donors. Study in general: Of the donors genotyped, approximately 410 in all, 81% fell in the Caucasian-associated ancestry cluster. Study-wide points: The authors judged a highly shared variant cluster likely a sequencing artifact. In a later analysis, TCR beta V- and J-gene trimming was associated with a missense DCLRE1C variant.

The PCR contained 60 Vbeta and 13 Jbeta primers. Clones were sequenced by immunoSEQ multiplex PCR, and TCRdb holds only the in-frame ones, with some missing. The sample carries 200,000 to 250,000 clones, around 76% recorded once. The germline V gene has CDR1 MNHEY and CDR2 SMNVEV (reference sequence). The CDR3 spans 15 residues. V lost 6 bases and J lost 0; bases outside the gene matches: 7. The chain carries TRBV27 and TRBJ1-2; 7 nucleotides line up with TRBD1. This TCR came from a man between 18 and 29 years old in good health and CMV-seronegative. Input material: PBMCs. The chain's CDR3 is CASSSGQGANYGYTF. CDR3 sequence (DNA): TGTGCCAGCAGCTCGGGTCAGGGGGCTAACTATGGCTACACCTTC.